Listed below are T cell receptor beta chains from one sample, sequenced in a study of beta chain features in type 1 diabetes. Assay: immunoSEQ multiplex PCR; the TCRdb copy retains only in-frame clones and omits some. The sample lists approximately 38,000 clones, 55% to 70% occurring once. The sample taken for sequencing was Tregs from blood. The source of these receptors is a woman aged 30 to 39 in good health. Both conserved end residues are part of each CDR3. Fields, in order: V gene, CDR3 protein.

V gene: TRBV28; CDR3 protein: CASRRGGGVWLRDLTEDTEAFF
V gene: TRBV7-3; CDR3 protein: CASSPNPGGWETQYF
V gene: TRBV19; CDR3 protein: CASSQTSGSSNEQFF
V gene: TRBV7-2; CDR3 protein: CASSLDSGEGTEAFF
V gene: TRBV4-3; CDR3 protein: CASSQGLADNYNEQFF
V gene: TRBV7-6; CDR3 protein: CASSSDYTQYF
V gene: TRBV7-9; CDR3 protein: CASSFGLAGEQYF
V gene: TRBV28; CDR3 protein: CASSLVYNEQFF
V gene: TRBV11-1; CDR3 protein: CASSIRTGAVYNEQFF
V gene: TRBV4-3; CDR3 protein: CASSQVIGGAYEQYF
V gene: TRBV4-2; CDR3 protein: CASSPLNAGRGGETQYF
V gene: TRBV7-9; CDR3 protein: CASSLVTSGDTQYF
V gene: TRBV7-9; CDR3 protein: CASSTYREQFF
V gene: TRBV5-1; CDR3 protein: CASSLIVGETQYF
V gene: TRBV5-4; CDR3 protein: CASSLGLTAKLNTEAFF
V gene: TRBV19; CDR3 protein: CASSNNGGANQPQHF
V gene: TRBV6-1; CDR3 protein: CASSEARTVAKNIQYF
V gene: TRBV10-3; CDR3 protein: CAISESQGKNTEAFF
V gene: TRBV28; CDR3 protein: CASSLLTDTQYF
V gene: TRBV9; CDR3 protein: CASSESPEGTYGYTF
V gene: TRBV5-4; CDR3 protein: CASSRPTAVYGYTF
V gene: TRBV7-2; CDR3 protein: CASSPLREGETQYF
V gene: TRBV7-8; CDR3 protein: CASSLLGENIQYF
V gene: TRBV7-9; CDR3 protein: CASSLDPGTGVNEQYF
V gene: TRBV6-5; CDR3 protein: CASSYRGLYNEQFF
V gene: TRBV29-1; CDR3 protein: CSVENRGRLLYGYTF
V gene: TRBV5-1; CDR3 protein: CASSPWTSGSGELFF
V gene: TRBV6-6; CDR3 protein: CASSMGLNSGNTIYF
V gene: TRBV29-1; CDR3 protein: CSVAGRNRNTEAFF
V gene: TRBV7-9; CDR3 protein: CASSFLLAGVDEQFF
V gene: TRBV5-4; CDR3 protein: CASNSDRGYGYTF
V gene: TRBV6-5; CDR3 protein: CASRLLAGGVYEQYF
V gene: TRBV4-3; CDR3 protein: CASSYSGGDTEAFF
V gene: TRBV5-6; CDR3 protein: CASSLAGGWGEQFF
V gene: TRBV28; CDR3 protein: CASSLGHGRPPETQYF
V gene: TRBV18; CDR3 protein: CASSPGANEKLFF
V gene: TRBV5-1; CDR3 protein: CASSLLFQGPSVSGELFF
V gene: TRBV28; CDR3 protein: CASSIFRRPGGGYSNQPQHF
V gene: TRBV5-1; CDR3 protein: CASSLGLAGPYEQYF
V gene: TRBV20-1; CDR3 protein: CRMGGTDTQYF
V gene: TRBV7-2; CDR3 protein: CASRWDRHNSPLHF
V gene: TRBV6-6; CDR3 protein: CASSYGSHLSSYEQYF
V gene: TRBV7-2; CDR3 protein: CASSLVLGGAATQYF
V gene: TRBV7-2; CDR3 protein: CASRGLAGVIDTQYF
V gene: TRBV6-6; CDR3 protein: CASSKQGVSYEQYF
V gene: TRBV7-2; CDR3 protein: CASSLRQGYNEQFF
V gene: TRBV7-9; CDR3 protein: CASSGGGPYEQYF
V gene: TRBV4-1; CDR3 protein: CASSQGWASGTYEQYF
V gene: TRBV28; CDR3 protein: CASSRTQQGLWNEQFF
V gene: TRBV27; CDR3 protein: CASSFIGMAGDRDTEAFF
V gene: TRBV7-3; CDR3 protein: CASSQNPTVGFNTGELFF
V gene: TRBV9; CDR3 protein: CASSAAFINGEQYF
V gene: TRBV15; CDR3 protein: CATSRAGDRLHIQYF
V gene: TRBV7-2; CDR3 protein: CASSPWASGERGYTF
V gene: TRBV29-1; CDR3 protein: CSVGGRIWTNTEAFF